This entry features one T cell receptor beta chain sequence. The antigen is not known. The V segment lost 3 bases and the J segment 9 bases; nucleotides outside the gene matches: 17. Looked up from germline, CDR1 is DFQATT and CDR2 is SNEGSKA (reference sequence). The CDR3 has 17 residues. Together with a sample-barcoded 5' primer, a J-beta primer mix was included in a second PCR lasting 7 to 11 cycles. At least 2.5 million CDR3-containing paired-end reads were obtained per sample. TCRdb recomputed calls from the 5' RACE reads with MiXCR, one row per CDR3 protein. The sample has about 400,000 distinct CDR3 sequences; roughly half are singletons. This entry comes from a study of blood T cells in healthy people across ages. Regarding the study as a whole: Roughly linear age-related decline in beta diversity appeared, significant by age roughly 40. Higher diversity, along with more naive CD4+ cells, distinguished long-lived donors from aged donors. Naive T cell percentage showed a strong correlation with TCR beta diversity.

The genes are TRBV20-1 and TRBJ2-1, with 10 bases that match TRBD2. The sample comprised blood. The clonotype was recovered from a man aged 55 to 70 in good health. CDR3 sequence reads: CSARKAVGTSVRGEQFF. CDR3 sequence (DNA): TGCAGTGCTAGGAAGGCTGTTGGGACTAGCGTCCGAGGTGAGCAGTTCTTC.